The sequence of this T cell receptor (beta chain) was determined in a study of blood T cell repertoires in COVID-19. In the study overall: Samples of COVID-19 (acute and convalescent) were obtained from the United States, Italy and Spain. PBMCs, B-cell-depleted T cells, or T cells provided the cDNA or gDNA that made up the material.

Germline CDR1 reads MNHEY; CDR2 reads SMNVEV (reference sequence). The CDR3 spans 14 residues. The V segment lost 6 bases and the J segment 7 bases; nucleotides outside the gene matches: 11. In the original workflow: Counts of nucleated cells, estimated from reference gene primer amplification, were obtained. Profiled with immunoSEQ multiplex PCR; TCRdb holds only in-frame clones, not every one. The V and J calls and clone size were taken over from that table, and D and trimming were inferred from the DNA. The table includes 95,000 to 150,000 clones, roughly 87% detected once. The TCR sequence derives from an elderly man with acute or convalescent COVID-19. Input material: peripheral blood. The chain employs TRBV27 and TRBJ1-2; 7 bases agree with TRBD1. In DNA form, the CDR3 reads TGTGCCAGCAGCTTAACCGACAGGGTGGGTGGCTACACCTTC. This encodes CASSLTDRVGGYTF.